A selection of T cell receptor beta chains follows, all from one sample in a study of cytomegalovirus exposure and HLA in healthy donors. Sequencing used immunoSEQ multiplex PCR; TCRdb keeps in-frame clones, though not all of them. The sample contains under 200,000 clones, about 85% of which appear only once. The source material was PBMCs. The receptors shown here come from a man aged 18 to 29 in good health and CMV-seronegative. Each CDR3 is given with its conserved first and last residue. Fields, in order: V gene, D gene, J gene, CDR3 protein. A D gene is named only where the DNA matches it firmly.

v_gene: TRBV6-4; d_gene: TRBD2; j_gene: TRBJ2-1; CDR3aa: CASRQASGGSYNEQFF
v_gene: TRBV14; d_gene: NA; j_gene: TRBJ1-2; CDR3aa: CASSQALGTGYTF
v_gene: TRBV2; d_gene: NA; j_gene: TRBJ1-2; CDR3aa: CASSRERAYGYTF
v_gene: TRBV5-1; d_gene: NA; j_gene: TRBJ1-1; CDR3aa: CASSFRVPDTEAFF
v_gene: TRBV5-1; d_gene: NA; j_gene: TRBJ2-1; CDR3aa: CASSAPGANEQFF
v_gene: TRBV9; d_gene: TRBD1; j_gene: TRBJ1-4; CDR3aa: CASSVEGQPNEKLFF
v_gene: TRBV30; d_gene: NA; j_gene: TRBJ1-2; CDR3aa: CAWRRSRGAGGYGYTF
v_gene: TRBV5-1; d_gene: TRBD2; j_gene: TRBJ2-1; CDR3aa: CASSLIAGAYNEQFF
v_gene: TRBV28; d_gene: NA; j_gene: TRBJ1-4; CDR3aa: CASSSGTALEKLFF
v_gene: TRBV7-9; d_gene: TRBD1; j_gene: TRBJ2-7; CDR3aa: CASSLDRGSYEQYF